Listed here are 20 T cell receptor beta chains from one sample, sequenced in a study of OX40 agonist ivuxolimab in advanced cancers. Some clones are missing from TCRdb's copy, which holds only in-frame ones; the method was immunoSEQ multiplex PCR. The sample carries 15,000 to 25,000 clones, roughly 89% recorded once. Source: CD4+ or CD8+ T cells sorted from blood, taken in a trial of the OX40 agonist ivuxolimab. The receptors derive from an adult with an advanced solid tumor such as melanoma, head and neck, liver or kidney cancer.

There are a few counts of this clone. The rearrangement uses TRBV28 and TRBJ2-4, with D unresolved. Germline lookup yields CDR1 MDHEN and CDR2 SYDVKM. CDR3 length: 17 amino acids. The V and J ends lost 4 bases and 0 bases respectively, with 16 bases between them. CDR3 coding DNA: TGTGCCAGCAGTTCCCCAGTCCGCCTTCTAGCCAAAAACATTCAGTACTTC. As protein: CASSSPVRLLAKNIQYF.

CDR3 region: CASSYPTGTPNSYEQYF. The CDR3 DNA reads as TGTGCCAGCAGTTATCCGACCGGGACCCCGAACTCCTACGAGCAGTACTTC. The chain uses TRBV28 and TRBJ2-7, with D perhaps being TRBD1 or TRBD2 (5 bases each). CDR1 is MDHEN, CDR2 SYDVKM, per germline. Between the trimmed V and J ends, which lost 4 bases and 0 bases, there was a span of 19 bases. CDR3 length: 17 residues.

The chain employs TRBV29-1 and TRBJ2-1, with TRBD1 matching over 9 bases. J gave up 9 bases and V 6 bases, and 3 bases lay outside the gene matches. This CDR3 is 11 amino acids long. Germline-derived CDR1 and CDR2 are SQVTM and ANQGSEA. The CDR3 region has the DNA TGCAGCGTAGGGACAGGGCTTGAGCAGTTCTTC. Translating it yields CSVGTGLEQFF.

This chain connects TRBV7-2 to TRBJ2-7; no firm D call. This CDR3 spans 12 amino acids. With 5 bases removed from V and 2 bases from J, the gap between germline ends came to 7 bases. Germline lookup yields CDR1 SGHTA and CDR2 FQGNSA. The CDR3 DNA sequence: TGTGCCAGCAGCCTCTCGGCCTACGAGCAGTACTTC. Its translation is CASSLSAYEQYF.

The J gene is TRBJ2-4, the V gene TRBV7-2, with D perhaps TRBD1 or TRBD2 (5 bases each). Germline CDR1 SGHTA, CDR2 FQGNSA. Trimming shortened V by 0 bases and J by 5 bases, and 8 bases separated the two germline ends. The CDR3 length is 14 residues. CDR3: CASSLAGVENIQYF. In DNA, the CDR3 is TGTGCCAGCAGCTTAGCGGGGGTGGAAAACATTCAGTACTTC.

V is TRBV28 and J is TRBJ2-1; TRBD2 matches 9 bases. This CDR3 region has 17 residues. The V gene end was trimmed by 7 bases and the J gene end by 1 base; junction bases not matched to a gene: 11. CDR1 MDHEN and CDR2 SYDVKM come from the germline V gene. The CDR3 DNA is TGTGCCAGCACTCTAGGGACGCGGGAGGGGTCCTACAATGAGCAGTTCTTC. It specifies CASTLGTREGSYNEQFF.

The chain combines TRBV7-9 with TRBJ2-5; 8 bases agree with TRBD2. The DNA end lines up better with TRBJ2-7; the J call may be wrong. The V gene's germline CDR1 is SEHNR and CDR2 FQNEAQ (reference sequence). The length of the CDR3 is 15 residues. The CDR3 here is CASTATSAQAHEQYF. The CDR3 coding sequence is TGTGCCAGCACGGCGACTAGCGCACAAGCCCACGAGCAGTACTTC.

This clone was recorded once. The chain has TRBV27 and TRBJ2-1; D not resolved. With 0 bases removed from V and 4 bases from J, the gap between germline ends came to 4 bases. The CDR3 is made up of 13 amino acids. The germline V gene encodes CDR1 MNHEY and CDR2 SMNVEV (reference sequence). CDR3 sequence: CASSLSPYNEQFF. For the CDR3, the DNA is TGTGCCAGCAGTTTATCCCCGTACAATGAGCAGTTCTTC.

J is TRBJ2-7 and V is TRBV28; 10 nucleotides agree with TRBD2. J lost 5 bases, V lost 4 bases, and 8 bases had no gene match. CDR1 and CDR2 (germline): MDHEN, SYDVKM. The CDR3 runs 15 residues. CDR3 loop: CASSSPLAGNDEQYF. In DNA, the CDR3 is TGTGCCAGCAGTTCTCCACTAGCGGGGAACGACGAGCAGTACTTC.

The CDR3 loop is CASSSKYNEQFF. Written as DNA, the CDR3 is TGTGCCAGCAGCTCAAAATACAATGAGCAGTTCTTC. This chain joins TRBV5-6 and TRBJ2-1; unclear D gene. This CDR3 comprises 12 residues. V lost 3 bases to trimming and J lost 4 bases, with 5 bases between them. Germline values: CDR1 SGHDT, CDR2 YYEEEE.

The chain recombines TRBV6-5 with TRBJ2-7; D gene unclear. Trimming cost V 2 bases and J 7 bases, with 9 bases left between them. This CDR3 has 12 amino acids. Looked up from germline, CDR1 is MNHEY and CDR2 is SVGAGI. The CDR3 loop is CASSYPLGEQYF. As DNA, the CDR3 is TGTGCCAGCAGTTACCCGTTAGGGGAGCAGTACTTC.

This clone has a single count. This sequence joins TRBV27 and TRBJ1-1; D is undetermined. The CDR3 loop spans 13 amino acids. Germline values: CDR1 MNHEY, CDR2 SMNVEV (reference sequence). V lost 3 bases and J lost 1, with 6 bases in between. The CDR3 sequence: CASSFISNTEAFF. The CDR3 DNA sequence: TGTGCCAGCAGTTTCATCTCGAACACTGAAGCTTTCTTT.

V and J are TRBV7-9 and TRBJ1-1, with D perhaps TRBD1 (5 bases). This CDR3 region has 16 residues. From germline, CDR1 is SEHNR and CDR2 FQNEAQ (reference sequence). V lost 5 bases and J 3 bases, leaving 19 bases between the germline ends. The CDR3: CASSLFRLGEDTEAFF. The DNA of the CDR3 is TGTGCCAGCAGCCTCTTTCGACTGGGGGAGGACACTGAAGCTTTCTTT.

The chain employs TRBV27 and TRBJ2-7; D is undetermined. Germline CDR1 is MNHEY and CDR2 is SMNVEV (reference sequence). Trimming removed 5 bases from V and 3 bases from J, with 11 bases in between. The CDR3 runs to 13 residues. CDR3 in amino acids: CASSPQTHYEQYF. In DNA, the CDR3 is TGTGCCAGCAGTCCACAGACTCACTACGAGCAGTACTTC.

The genes are TRBV10-3 and TRBJ1-1; 7 bases agree with TRBD1. Looked up from germline, CDR1 is ENHRY and CDR2 is SYGVKD. The V and J ends lost 4 bases and 5 bases, in that order; junction bases with no gene match: 10. The CDR3 is 15 residues long. This chain's CDR3 is CAISAPRGAETEAFF. The CDR3 coding sequence is TGTGCCATCAGTGCCCCCAGGGGGGCAGAGACTGAAGCTTTCTTT.

V and J are TRBV7-3 and TRBJ2-1; 11 nucleotides agree with TRBD2. CDR3 length: 16 amino acids. Germline-derived CDR1 and CDR2 are SGHTA and FQGTGA. V lost 1 base and J lost 7; bases outside the gene matches: 6. DNA for the CDR3: TGTGCCAGCAGCTTAATGGTAGCGGGAGGGGAAAATGAGCAGTTCTTC. It specifies CASSLMVAGGENEQFF.

The chain uses TRBV27 and TRBJ2-1; D possibly corresponds to TRBD2 (6 bases). V lost 6 bases and J 6 bases, leaving 18 bases between the germline ends. The germline CDR1 and CDR2 sequences are MNHEY and SMNVEV (reference sequence). CDR3 length: 15 amino acids. CDR3 in DNA: TGTGCCAGCAGACGAAGCGGGTCGCCCGGCAATGAGCAGTTCTTC. Translating it yields CASRRSGSPGNEQFF.

CDR3 sequence: CASSQENRAVPGELFF. In DNA form, the CDR3 reads TGCGCCAGCAGCCAAGAGAACAGGGCAGTGCCCGGGGAGCTGTTTTTT. The genes are TRBV5-1 and TRBJ2-2; tentative D call: TRBD1 (6 bases). CDR1 SGHRS and CDR2 YFSETQ come from the germline V gene. V lost 4 bases and J lost 6, with 19 bases in between. The CDR3 contains 16 residues.

The V and J genes are TRBV29-1 and TRBJ2-7; TRBD1 matches 9 bases. The CDR3 loop spans 14 amino acids. After removal of 5 bases from V and 4 bases from J, the junction contained 9 bases not matched to a gene. Looked up from germline, CDR1 is SQVTM and CDR2 is ANQGSEA. The CDR3 here is CSVLTGQGFYEQYF. The CDR3 coding sequence is TGCAGCGTTCTGACGGGACAGGGATTTTACGAGCAGTACTTC.

The chain has TRBV5-6 and TRBJ1-5, with a possible D match to TRBD1 (6 bases). Trimming pared 4 bases from V and 5 bases from J, leaving 22 bases between. Germline lookup yields CDR1 SGHDT and CDR2 YYEEEE. This CDR3 region has 17 residues. Here the CDR3 reads CASSTRGGAQGYQPQHF. The CDR3 DNA reads TGTGCCAGCAGCACCCGAGGGGGGGCCCAAGGCTATCAGCCCCAGCATTTT.